This TCR beta chain was sequenced in a study of blood T cell repertoires in COVID-19. Overall study context: The analysed material was cDNA or gDNA that came from T cells, B-cell-depleted T cells, or PBMCs.

Methods used by the authors: Estimation of nucleated cell counts was performed using reference gene primer amplification. TCRdb's copy holds only in-frame clones and misses some; the assay was immunoSEQ multiplex PCR. The V and J calls and clone size were taken over from that table, and D and trimming were inferred from the DNA. This sample has approximately 250,000 clones, with more than 75% found just once. Enrolled during active infection, Seattle patients were then followed longitudinally. This clone came up once. The V and J ends lost 0 bases and 3 bases, in that order; junction bases with no gene match: 5. The CDR3 contains 16 residues. Germline-derived CDR1 and CDR2 are ENHRY and SYGVKD.

The chain joins TRBV10-3 to TRBJ2-1, with 7 positions matching TRBD1. The sample taken for sequencing was peripheral blood. The receptor comes from an elderly woman with COVID-19, enrolled during active disease. The DNA for the CDR3 is TGTGCCATCAGTGAGTCGTTATGGGACAGCTACAATGAGCAGTTCTTC. Residues: CAISESLWDSYNEQFF.